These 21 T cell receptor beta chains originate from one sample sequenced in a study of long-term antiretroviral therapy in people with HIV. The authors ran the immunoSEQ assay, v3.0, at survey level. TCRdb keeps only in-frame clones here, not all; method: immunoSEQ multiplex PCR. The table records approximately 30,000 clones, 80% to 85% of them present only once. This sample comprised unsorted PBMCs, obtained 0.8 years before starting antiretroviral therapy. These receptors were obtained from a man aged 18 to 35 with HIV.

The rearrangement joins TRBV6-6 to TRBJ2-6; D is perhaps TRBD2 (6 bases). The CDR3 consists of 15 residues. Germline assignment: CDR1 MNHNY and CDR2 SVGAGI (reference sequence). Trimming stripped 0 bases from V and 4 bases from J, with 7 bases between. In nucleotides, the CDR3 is TGTGCCAGCAGTTACTCCGCGGGGGGGGCCAACGTCCTGACTTTC. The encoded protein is CASSYSAGGANVLTF.

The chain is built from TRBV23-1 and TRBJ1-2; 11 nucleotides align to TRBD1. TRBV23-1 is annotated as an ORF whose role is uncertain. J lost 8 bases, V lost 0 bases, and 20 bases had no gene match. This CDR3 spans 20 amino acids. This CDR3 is CASSQSRGLMGTGGSGGYTF. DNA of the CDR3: TGCGCCAGCAGTCAATCGCGGGGTCTAATGGGGACAGGGGGTTCGGGGGGCTACACCTTC.

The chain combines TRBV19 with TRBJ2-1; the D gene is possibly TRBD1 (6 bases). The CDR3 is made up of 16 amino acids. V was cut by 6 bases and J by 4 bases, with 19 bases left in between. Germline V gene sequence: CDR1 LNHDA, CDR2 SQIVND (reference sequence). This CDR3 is CASSRSNRARYNEQFF. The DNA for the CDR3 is TGTGCCAGTAGCAGGTCAAACAGGGCGCGGTACAATGAGCAGTTCTTC.

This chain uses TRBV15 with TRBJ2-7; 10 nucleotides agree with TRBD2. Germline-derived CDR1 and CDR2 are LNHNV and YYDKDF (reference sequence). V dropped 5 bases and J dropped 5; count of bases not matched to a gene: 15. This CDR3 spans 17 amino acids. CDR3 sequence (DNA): TGTGCCACCAGCGTCCACCCCACTAGCGGGATAGAAAACGAGCAGTACTTC. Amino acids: CATSVHPTSGIENEQYF.

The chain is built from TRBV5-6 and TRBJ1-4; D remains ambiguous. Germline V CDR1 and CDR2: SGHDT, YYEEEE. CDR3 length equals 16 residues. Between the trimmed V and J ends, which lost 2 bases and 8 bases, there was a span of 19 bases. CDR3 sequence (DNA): TGTGCCAGCAGCTTTGAGAGCCTTCGCAAGAGAGAAAAACTGTTTTTT. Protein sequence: CASSFESLRKREKLFF.

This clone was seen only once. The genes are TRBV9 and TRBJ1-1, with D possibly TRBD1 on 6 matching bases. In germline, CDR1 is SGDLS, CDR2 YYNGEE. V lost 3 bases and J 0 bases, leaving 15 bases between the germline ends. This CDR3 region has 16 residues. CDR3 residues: CASSDATGTLNTEAFF. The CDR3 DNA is TGTGCCAGCAGCGACGCTACAGGGACCCTGAACACTGAAGCTTTCTTT.

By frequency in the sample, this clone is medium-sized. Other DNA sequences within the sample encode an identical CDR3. The CDR3 nucleotides read TGTGCCAGCAGTCCAGCCTCAACTAATGAAAAACTGTTTTTT. Translated, it gives CASSPASTNEKLFF. The chain combines TRBV28 with TRBJ1-4; D is ambiguous. The V end lost 5 bases, the J end lost 0 bases, and 7 bases lay between the germline ends. CDR1 is MDHEN, CDR2 SYDVKM, per germline. The CDR3 has 14 amino acids. Full variable domain (rest looked up from reference TRBV28 and TRBJ1-4): DVKVTQSSRYLVKRTGEKVFLECVQDMDHENMFWYRQDPGLGLRLIYFSYDVKMKEKGDIPEGYSVSREKKERFSLILESASTNQTSMYLCASSPASTNEKLFFGSGTQLSVL.

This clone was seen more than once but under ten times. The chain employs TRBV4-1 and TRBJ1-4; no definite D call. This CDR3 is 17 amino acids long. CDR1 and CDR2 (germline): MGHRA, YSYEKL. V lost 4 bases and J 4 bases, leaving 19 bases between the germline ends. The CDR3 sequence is CASSPFPTAGHNEKLFF. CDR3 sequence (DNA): TGCGCCAGCAGCCCATTCCCCACAGCAGGTCATAATGAAAAACTGTTTTTT.

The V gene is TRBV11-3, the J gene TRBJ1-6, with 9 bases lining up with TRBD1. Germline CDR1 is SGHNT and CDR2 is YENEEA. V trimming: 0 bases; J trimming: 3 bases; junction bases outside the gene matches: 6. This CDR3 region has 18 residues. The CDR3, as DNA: TGTGCCAGCAGCTTAGAGGGGACAGGGAAATACTATAATTCACCCCTCCACTTT. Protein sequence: CASSLEGTGKYYNSPLHF.

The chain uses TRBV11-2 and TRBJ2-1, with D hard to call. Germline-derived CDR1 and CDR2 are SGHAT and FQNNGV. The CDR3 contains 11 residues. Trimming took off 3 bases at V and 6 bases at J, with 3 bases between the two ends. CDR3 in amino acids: CASSFANEQFF. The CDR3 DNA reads TGTGCCAGCAGCTTCGCCAATGAGCAGTTCTTC.

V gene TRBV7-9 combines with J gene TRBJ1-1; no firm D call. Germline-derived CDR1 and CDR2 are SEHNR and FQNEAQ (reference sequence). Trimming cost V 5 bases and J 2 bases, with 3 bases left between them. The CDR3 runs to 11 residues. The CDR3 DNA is TGTGCCAGCAGCGAAAACACTGAAGCTTTCTTT. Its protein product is CASSENTEAFF.

CDR3 nucleotide sequence: TGTGCCAGCAGTGTCAACAGGGGTGCCGGGGAGCTGTTTTTT. As protein: CASSVNRGAGELFF. V gene TRBV27 combines with J gene TRBJ2-2, with TRBD1 matching over 7 bases. Germline assignment: CDR1 MNHEY and CDR2 SMNVEV (reference sequence). J was trimmed by 6 bases and V by 5 bases; bases with no gene match: 6. The CDR3 has 14 residues.

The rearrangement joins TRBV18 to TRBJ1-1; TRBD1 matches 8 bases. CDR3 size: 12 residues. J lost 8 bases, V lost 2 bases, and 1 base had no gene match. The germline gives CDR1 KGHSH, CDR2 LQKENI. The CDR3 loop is CASSPGQGEAFF. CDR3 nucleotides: TGTGCCAGCTCACCAGGACAGGGCGAAGCTTTCTTT.

The CDR3 DNA sequence: TGTGCCAGCAGCGCAGGGGGGACAGCTAACTATGGCTACACCTTC. This codes for CASSAGGTANYGYTF. The chain is built from TRBV9 and TRBJ1-2, with 7 bases that match TRBD1. CDR1 and CDR2 (germline): SGDLS, YYNGEE. Unmatched junction bases numbered 5, after V lost 3 bases and J lost 0 bases. The CDR3 has 15 amino acids. Supplemented by reference TRBV9 and TRBJ1-2, the full variable domain reads DSGVTQTPKHLITATGQRVTLRCSPRSGDLSVYWYQQSLDQGLQFLIQYYNGEERAKGNILERFSAQQFPDLHSELNLSSLELGDSALYFCASSAGGTANYGYTFGSGTRLTVV.

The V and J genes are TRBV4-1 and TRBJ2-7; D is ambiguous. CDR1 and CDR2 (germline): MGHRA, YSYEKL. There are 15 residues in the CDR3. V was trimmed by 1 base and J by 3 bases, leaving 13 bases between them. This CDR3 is CASSQVTGSRYEQYF. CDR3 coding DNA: TGCGCCAGCAGCCAAGTTACCGGGTCCCGCTACGAGCAGTACTTC.

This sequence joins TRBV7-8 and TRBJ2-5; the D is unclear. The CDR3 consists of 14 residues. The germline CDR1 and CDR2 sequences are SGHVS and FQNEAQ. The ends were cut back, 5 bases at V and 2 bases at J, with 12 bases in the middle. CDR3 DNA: TGTGCCAGCAGCGTCGGGTCTATACAAGAGACCCAGTACTTC. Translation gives CASSVGSIQETQYF.

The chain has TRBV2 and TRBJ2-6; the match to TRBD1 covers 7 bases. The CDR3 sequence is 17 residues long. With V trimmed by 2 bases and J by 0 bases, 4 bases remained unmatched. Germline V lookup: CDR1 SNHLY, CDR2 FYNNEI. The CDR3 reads CASSETGDLSGANVLTF. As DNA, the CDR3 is TGTGCCAGCAGTGAAACAGGGGACCTCTCTGGGGCCAACGTCCTGACTTTC.

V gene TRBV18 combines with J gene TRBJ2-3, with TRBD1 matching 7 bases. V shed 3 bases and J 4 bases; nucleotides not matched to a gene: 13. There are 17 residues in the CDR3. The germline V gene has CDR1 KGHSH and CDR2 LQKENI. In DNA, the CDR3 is TGTGCCAGCTCACCGGAACTGTCACAGGGGAGTCCAGATACGCAGTATTTT. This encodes CASSPELSQGSPDTQYF.

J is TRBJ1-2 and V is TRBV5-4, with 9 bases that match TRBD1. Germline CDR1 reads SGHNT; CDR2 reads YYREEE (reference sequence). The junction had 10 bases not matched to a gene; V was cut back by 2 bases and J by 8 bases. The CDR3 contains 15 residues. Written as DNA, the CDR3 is TGTGCCAGCAGCTTTCCGGGACAGGGACCCGAAGGCTACACCTTC. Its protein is CASSFPGQGPEGYTF.

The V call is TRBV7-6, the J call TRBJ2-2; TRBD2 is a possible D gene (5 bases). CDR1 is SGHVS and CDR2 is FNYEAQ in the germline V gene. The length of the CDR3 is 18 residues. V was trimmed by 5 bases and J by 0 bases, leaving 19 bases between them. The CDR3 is CASSPTGRPDSNTGELFF. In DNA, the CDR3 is TGTGCCAGCAGCCCCACCGGGCGGCCGGACTCGAACACCGGGGAGCTGTTTTTT.

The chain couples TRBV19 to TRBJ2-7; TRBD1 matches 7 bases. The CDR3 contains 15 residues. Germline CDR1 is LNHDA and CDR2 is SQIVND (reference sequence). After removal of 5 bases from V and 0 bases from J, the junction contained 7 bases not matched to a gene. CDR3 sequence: CASSVTGYSSYEQYF. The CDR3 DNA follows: TGTGCCAGTAGTGTGACAGGGTACTCCTCCTACGAGCAGTACTTC.